This T cell receptor (beta chain) was captured in a study of cytomegalovirus exposure and HLA in healthy donors. With 60 Vbeta and 13 Jbeta primers, the PCR was carried out. Only in-frame clones appear in the TCRdb table, and some are missing; sequencing was by immunoSEQ multiplex PCR. The sample consists of about 190,000 clones, roughly 83% of them appearing once. As concerns this clone: The antigen is undetermined.

Study conclusions and caveats: In a later analysis, DRB1 alleles had the most associated TCRs; HLA-C alleles the fewest. Equally common other TCR beta chains were less clonally expanded than HLA-associated ones, a later analysis found. Later analysis associated a missense DCLRE1C variant with TCR beta V- and J-gene trimming. In an earlier analysis, most TCR beta V segments were productive about 90% or about 30% of the time.

What was sequenced was PBMCs. This receptor was obtained from a woman aged 50 to 65 in good health and CMV-seronegative.

CDR3 sequence: CASSLTSGRLHAIGDTQYF. Written as DNA, the CDR3 is TGCGCCAGCAGCCTGACTAGCGGGAGGCTACACGCCATAGGAGATACGCAGTATTTT. The chain recombines TRBV4-3 with TRBJ2-3; TRBD2 matches at 13 bases. The CDR3 has 19 amino acids. Germline values: CDR1 LGHNA, CDR2 YSLEER. With 4 bases clipped from V and 5 bases from J, the junction kept 15 bases outside the gene matches.